Listed here are 7 T cell receptor beta chains from one sample, sequenced in a study of T-cell reconstitution after alpha-beta-depleted transplantation in children. The authors prepared the TCRbeta library with unique molecular identifiers. TCRdb fed the PCR reads into MiXCR, producing one record per CDR3 protein. Of 300,000 to 400,000 distinct CDR3 sequences listed, about an eighth are singletons. This specimen consisted of PBMCs, obtained from the stem cell graft. These receptors were collected from a human donor who donated a stem cell graft to a child with Fanconi anemia.

V gene TRBV6-5 combines with J gene TRBJ2-7; tentatively, D is TRBD1 (6 bases). This CDR3 contains 14 residues. The ends were cut back, 6 bases at V and 3 bases at J, with 15 bases in the middle. The germline V gene has CDR1 MNHEY and CDR2 SVGAGI. CDR3 region: CASRLDRTLYEQYF. The CDR3 DNA sequence: TGTGCCAGCAGGTTAGACAGGACTCTCTACGAGCAGTACTTC.

Ten or more counts support this clonotype. The chain is built from TRBV12-3 or TRBV12-4 and TRBJ2-7; maybe TRBD2 (6 bases). The CDR3 totals 13 residues. V shed 3 bases and J shed 3 bases, with 9 bases lying between them. The CDR3 sequence is CASSLGGDYEQYF. The CDR3 DNA sequence: TGTGCCAGCAGTTTGGGAGGAGACTACGAGCAGTACTTC.

This clonotype has ten or more counts. The gene calls are TRBV20-1 and TRBJ1-5; 10 nucleotides agree with TRBD1. Germline CDR1 reads DFQATT; CDR2 reads SNEGSKA (reference sequence). Trimming took 4 bases from V and 3 from J; bases not matched to a gene: 12. CDR3 length: 17 residues. The CDR3 spells CSANAGQGPLANQPQHF. CDR3 nucleotide sequence: TGCAGTGCTAACGCGGGACAGGGGCCATTGGCCAATCAGCCCCAGCATTTT.

This clonotype was observed at least ten times. The CDR3 DNA reads TGTGCCAGCAGCCCTCACAGTACCTACGAGCAGTACTTC. As protein: CASSPHSTYEQYF. This chain links TRBV5-5 with TRBJ2-7; D not certain. Germline V gives CDR1 SGHKS, CDR2 YYEKEE (reference sequence). The CDR3 is 13 amino acids. With 4 bases removed from V and 2 bases from J, the gap between germline ends came to 10 bases.

This clonotype has at least ten counts. This chain joins TRBV6-2 or TRBV6-3 and TRBJ2-7, with D perhaps given as TRBD1 or TRBD2 (5 bases each). Germline values: CDR1 MNHEY, CDR2 SVGEGT. CDR3 length: 16 residues. The V gene lost 0 bases and the J gene lost 2 bases, with 14 bases spanning the gap. The CDR3 region has the DNA TGTGCCAGCAGTTACTCAGGGACCCTCCAACCCTACGAGCAGTACTTC. Its translation is CASSYSGTLQPYEQYF.

This clonotype was observed a few times. The chain couples TRBV10-2 to TRBJ1-2, with TRBD1 matching 8 bases. Germline V gene data show CDR1 as WSHSY and CDR2 as SAAADI. V lost 8 bases and J lost 5; bases outside the gene matches: 10. This CDR3 is built from 14 residues. This CDR3 reads CASQLDRGAYGYTF. CDR3 DNA sequence: TGCGCCAGCCAGCTTGACAGGGGAGCGTATGGCTACACCTTC.

V is TRBV28 and J is TRBJ1-2; D unresolved. Trimming removed 4 bases from V and 6 bases from J, with 15 bases in between. The CDR3 runs to 14 residues. Germline V gives CDR1 MDHEN, CDR2 SYDVKM. CDR3 sequence: CASSSAGARHGYTF. CDR3 bases: TGTGCCAGCAGTTCGGCGGGAGCGCGTCATGGCTACACCTTC.